A selection of T cell receptor beta chains follows, all from one sample in a study of T cells in Graves' hyperthyroidism and ophthalmopathy. In TCRdb, the multiplex PCR reads were re-called with MiXCR into one record per CDR3 protein. The sample shows a few hundred thousand distinct CDR3 sequences, roughly 19% of them seen only once. Sequencing used blood. Receptors were obtained from a woman under 30 with Graves' hyperthyroidism. The CDR3 runs from the conserved cysteine through the conserved F or W. Fields, in order: V gene, clone size, J gene, D gene, CDR3 DNA, CDR3 protein. The D gene is left open where the match is weak. Size tells how often a clone was seen (once, few, many) or the class of an expanded clone, and some rows leave it out.

TRBV6-1	NA	TRBJ1-1	NA	TGTGCCAGCAGTGAAATAGGCATGAACACTGAAGCTTTCTTT	CASSEIGMNTEAFF
TRBV10-3	many	TRBJ2-7	TRBD1	TGTGCCATCGGGACAGATGTCAACGAGCAGTACTTC	CAIGTDVNEQYF
TRBV12-3/TRBV12-4	many	TRBJ1-2	TRBD1	TGTGCCAGCAGTTGGGACAGGGGGTATGGCTACACCTTC	CASSWDRGYGYTF
TRBV5-1	many	TRBJ2-7	NA	TGTGCCAGCAGCTTGGTGGGGCAGGGCTACGAGCAGTACTTC	CASSLVGQGYEQYF
TRBV11-2	NA	TRBJ1-1	NA	TGTGCCAGCAGCTTAGAACGGGGGATGAACACTGAAGCTTTCTTT	CASSLERGMNTEAFF
TRBV15	many	TRBJ2-5	TRBD1	TGTGCCACCAGCAGGGGGACAGGGGGTATCCAAGAGACCCAGTACTTC	CATSRGTGGIQETQYF
TRBV11-2	many	TRBJ2-5	NA	TGTGCCAGCAGCCCGCTGGGAAGGGGCCAAGAGACCCAGTACTTC	CASSPLGRGQETQYF
TRBV7-8	NA	TRBJ2-6	NA	TGTGCCAGCAGCTTACGGCGGGGCTCTGGGGCCAACGTCCTGACTTTC	CASSLRRGSGANVLTF
TRBV7-6	many	TRBJ2-2	NA	TGTGCCAGCAGCTTAAGACAGGGAGGGACCGGGGAGCTGTTTTTT	CASSLRQGGTGELFF
TRBV20-1	many	TRBJ2-5	NA	TGCAGTGCTAGGAGTTCGGGGGGCGCCCGGGAGACCCAGTACTTC	CSARSSGGARETQYF
TRBV30	many	TRBJ2-7	TRBD1	TGTGCCTGCTGGGACAGGGGGCTTTACGAGCAGTACTTC	CACWDRGLYEQYF
TRBV6-5	many	TRBJ1-2	NA	TGTGCCAGCAGCCCACAGCACTATGGCTACACCTTC	CASSPQHYGYTF
TRBV2	NA	TRBJ2-7	TRBD1	TGTGCCAGCAGCTTCAGACAGGGGGCGCGTGAGCAGTACTTC	CASSFRQGAREQYF
TRBV12-3/TRBV12-4	many	TRBJ1-2	TRBD1	TGCGCCAGCAGCAGGACAGGGGGTGGTGGCTACACCTTC	CASSRTGGGGYTF
TRBV28	NA	TRBJ2-7	TRBD2	TGTGCCAGCAGTCTGAGGGCCTGGGAGCGGGGGGACTACGAGCAGTACTTC	CASSLRAWERGDYEQYF
TRBV12-3/TRBV12-4	many	TRBJ1-2	NA	TGTGCCAGCAGTTTGACGATGTATGGCTACACCTTC	CASSLTMYGYTF
TRBV20-1	many	TRBJ1-5	NA	TGCAGTGCCCAACACGCCGTACTAGGAAGCAATCAGCCCCAGCATTTT	CSAQHAVLGSNQPQHF
TRBV18	NA	TRBJ2-7	TRBD1	TGTGCCAGCTCACCGGACAGGGAAACAGACGAGCAGTACTTC	CASSPDRETDEQYF
TRBV15	many	TRBJ2-3	NA	TGTGCCACCAGCAGAGATCTAGGGGGGAACACAGATACGCAGTATTTT	CATSRDLGGNTDTQYF
TRBV2	many	TRBJ2-7	TRBD2	TGTGCCAGCAGGGATTGGACTAGCGGTTCCTACGAGCAGTACTTC	CASRDWTSGSYEQYF
TRBV6-5	many	TRBJ2-2	NA	TGTGCCAGCAGTTACTCGGGCAGGGGGAACACCGGGGAGCTGTTTTTT	CASSYSGRGNTGELFF
TRBV20-1	many	TRBJ2-7	TRBD2	TGCAGTGCTCTACGGGAGGACACCTACGAGCAGTACTTC	CSALREDTYEQYF
TRBV27	many	TRBJ1-3	NA	TGTGCCAGCAGTTTATCCCGTGGATCCTACACCATATATTTT	CASSLSRGSYTIYF
TRBV20-1	many	TRBJ1-5	NA	TGCAGTGCTGACACAGGGTCTGATAGCAATCAGCCCCAGCATTTT	CSADTGSDSNQPQHF
TRBV7-2	few	TRBJ1-5	NA	TGTGCCAGCAGCTTAGCTTCCAACCGACAGCCCCAGCATTTT	CASSLASNRQPQHF
TRBV12-3/TRBV12-4	many	TRBJ2-2	NA	TGTGCCAGCACCCCGGGGACACCAACCGGGGAGCTGTTTTTT	CASTPGTPTGELFF
TRBV4-1	many	TRBJ1-2	NA	TGCGCCAGCAGCCAAGGGGGCAGGGGAAAGAACTATGGCTACACCTTC	CASSQGGRGKNYGYTF
TRBV29-1	many	TRBJ1-5	NA	TGCAGCGTTGTAATTAGCAATCAGCCCCAGCATTTT	CSVVISNQPQHF
TRBV29-1	NA	TRBJ1-5	NA	TGCAGCGTGGCGGAAGCAGGGAGCCGTCATCAGCCCCAGCATTTT	CSVAEAGSRHQPQHF
TRBV27	many	TRBJ2-5	TRBD2	TGTGCCAGCAGTTCCCGCGGGGGGGTTGAAGAGACCCAGTACTTC	CASSSRGGVEETQYF
TRBV20-1	many	TRBJ1-5	NA	TGCAGTGCTAGAGTTCGCTCAGGGGTCGGCAATCAGCCCCAGCATTTT	CSARVRSGVGNQPQHF
TRBV28	NA	TRBJ2-7	TRBD1	TGTGCCAGCAGTTTATTGGGGACAGGGGCCTACGAGCAGTACTTC	CASSLLGTGAYEQYF
TRBV7-3	few	TRBJ2-3	TRBD2	TGTGCCAGCAGCTTGACTAGCGGGGGGGTCCGAGATACGCAGTATTTT	CASSLTSGGVRDTQYF
TRBV7-9	many	TRBJ1-1	TRBD1	TGTGCCAGCACCTCCAGACAGGGAGGAACTGAAGCTTTCTTT	CASTSRQGGTEAFF
TRBV27	few	TRBJ1-6	NA	TGTGCCAGCAGTTTCTCGTTTCGAACAGGGAGGTTACTGAGGAATTCACCCCTCCACTTT	CASSFSFRTGRLLRNSPLHF
TRBV2	many	TRBJ2-7	NA	TGTGCCAGCAGTGAAAGCGAGGAGGGGACCTCTTCCTACGAGCAGTACTTC	CASSESEEGTSSYEQYF
TRBV2	many	TRBJ1-2	NA	TGTGCCAGCAGCGCCGACAGGCAAGGCTATGGCTACACCTTC	CASSADRQGYGYTF
TRBV12-3/TRBV12-4	many	TRBJ1-1	NA	TGTGCCAGCAGCTCTCGGGTCACTGAAGCTTTCTTT	CASSSRVTEAFF
TRBV7-7	many	TRBJ2-2	TRBD2	TGTGCTAGCAGCTTAGTCGGCGGGGGAGAGGGACTCGGGGAGCTGTTTTTT	CASSLVGGGEGLGELFF
TRBV20-1	many	TRBJ1-1	NA	TGCAGTGCTGGGTCCAGATTTAACACTGAAGCTTTCTTT	CSAGSRFNTEAFF
TRBV4-1	many	TRBJ1-2	TRBD1	TGCGCCAGCAGCCAGGACCGGGACAGCGGCTATGGCTACACCTTC	CASSQDRDSGYGYTF
TRBV18	few	TRBJ2-7	NA	TGTGCCAGCTCTTCTGTTGGAGTGAGGGGCGAGCAGTACTTC	CASSSVGVRGEQYF
TRBV20-1	many	TRBJ1-1	NA	TGCAGTGCTAGACCCTATCGGGGAGGAGGCACTGAAGCTTTCTTT	CSARPYRGGGTEAFF
TRBV2	many	TRBJ2-2	NA	TGTGCCAGCAGTGATTCAGGGAGAAGCACCGGGGAGCTGTTTTTT	CASSDSGRSTGELFF
TRBV12-3/TRBV12-4	many	TRBJ1-1	TRBD1	TGTGCCAGCAGGAATAAGGGACAGGGAATTGTCCCTGAAGCTTTCTTT	CASRNKGQGIVPEAFF
TRBV12-3/TRBV12-4	many	TRBJ2-7	TRBD1	TGTGCCAGCACCATGGGACAGGGGGCGCGGGAGCAGTACTTC	CASTMGQGAREQYF
TRBV28	NA	TRBJ1-2	NA	TGTGCCAGCATCGGGGCGAACTACTATGGCTACACCTTC	CASIGANYYGYTF
TRBV6-5	NA	TRBJ1-2	NA	TGTGCCAGCAGTTCCATCGAGATCAAATATTTTAACTATGGCTACACCTTC	CASSSIEIKYFNYGYTF
TRBV7-9	many	TRBJ1-1	NA	TGTGCCAGCAACCTAGGGCTGGACACTGAAGCTTTCTTT	CASNLGLDTEAFF
TRBV28	many	TRBJ2-2	NA	TGTGCCAGCAGTTTAATGTGGGAGCTGTTTTTT	CASSLMWELFF
TRBV12-3/TRBV12-4	many	TRBJ2-5	TRBD1	TGTGCCAGCAGTCCGGACAGGGTTGGGGAGACCCAGTACTTC	CASSPDRVGETQYF
TRBV7-8	many	TRBJ2-5	TRBD1	TGTGCCAGCAGCGAGGACAGGGGGTTAGAGACCCAGTACTTC	CASSEDRGLETQYF
TRBV20-1	many	TRBJ1-1	TRBD1	TGCAGTGCTAGAGCGGGACAGTACTTGGCCACTGAAGCTTTCTTT	CSARAGQYLATEAFF
TRBV11-2	NA	TRBJ2-7	TRBD2	TGTGCCAGCAGCACGGGACTAGCGGGGTCACTTTACGAGCAGTGCTTC	CASSTGLAGSLYEQCF
TRBV28	NA	TRBJ1-1	NA	TGTGCCGTCCAAACCCCGGCGGCCGGAGCTTTCTTT	CAVQTPAAGAFF
TRBV28	once	TRBJ1-5	NA	TGTGCCAGCAGTAGGCCGGGGACACCGCCTCAGCCCCAGCATTTT	CASSRPGTPPQPQHF
TRBV3-1	NA	TRBJ2-5	TRBD2	TGTGCCAGCAGCGGGACTAGCGGGGGGGACCAAGAGACCCAGTACTTC	CASSGTSGGDQETQYF